This note documents a single TCR beta chain sequence. This specimen comes from a study of OX40 agonist ivuxolimab in advanced cancers. The germline gives CDR1 SGDLS, CDR2 YYNGEE. There are 13 residues in the CDR3. Trimming took 3 bases from V and 7 from J, leaving 10 bases between them. Libraries were prepared by immunoSEQ multiplex PCR; TCRdb keeps only in-frame clonotypes and omits some of them. The table shows 70,000 to 95,000 clones, with 80% to 90% occurring only once. Specimen: CD4+ or CD8+ T cells sorted from blood, collected in a trial of the OX40 agonist ivuxolimab. The gene calls are TRBV9 and TRBJ1-4, with a tentative D call TRBD1 (6 bases). This sequence originates from an adult with an advanced solid tumor such as melanoma, head and neck, liver or kidney cancer. The CDR3 spells CASSGEGGEKLFF. The CDR3 DNA reads as TGTGCCAGCAGCGGGGAAGGGGGTGAAAAACTGTTTTTT.